This passage covers 14 T cell receptor beta chains from one sample sequenced in a study of blood T cell repertoires in COVID-19. Clones were sequenced by immunoSEQ multiplex PCR, and TCRdb holds only the in-frame ones, with some missing. This sample yields about 98,000 clones, of which roughly 80% are seen a single time; about 10% belongs to the top ten. Sequencing input: peripheral blood. The receptors were sampled from a woman aged 80 or over with acute or convalescent COVID-19.

The CDR3 here is CASIRGPNYGYTF. The CDR3 coding sequence is TGTGCCAGCATCAGGGGGCCCAACTATGGCTACACCTTC. The genes are TRBV28 and TRBJ1-2, with 8 bases identical to TRBD1. The CDR3 loop spans 13 amino acids. The germline V gene encodes CDR1 MDHEN and CDR2 SYDVKM. Trimming took 7 bases from V and 2 from J; bases not matched to a gene: 3.

V and J are TRBV6-1 and TRBJ2-7; TRBD1 might be the D (6 bases). The germline CDR1 and CDR2 sequences are MNHNS and SASEGT. The CDR3 is made up of 14 amino acids. V was trimmed by 3 bases and J by 2 bases, leaving 11 bases between them. This CDR3 reads CASSESGTPYEQYF. The DNA of the CDR3 is TGTGCCAGCAGTGAGTCCGGGACACCCTACGAGCAGTACTTC.

The rearrangement links TRBV3-1 (or the pseudogene TRBV3-2) to TRBJ1-5, with unresolved D. Trimming left V 3 bases short and J 0 bases short, with 12 bases between. The CDR3 spans 16 residues. CDR1 and CDR2 (germline): LGHDT, YNNKEL (reference sequence). This CDR3 is CASSQGRRNSNQPQHF. The CDR3 DNA sequence: TGTGCCAGCAGCCAGGGCCGCCGGAATAGCAATCAGCCCCAGCATTTT.

The rearrangement links TRBV30 to TRBJ1-3, with a tentative D call TRBD1 (6 bases). Germline CDR1 and CDR2: GTSNPN and SVGIG (reference sequence). The CDR3 has 15 amino acids. V was pared by 5 bases and J by 0 bases, with 14 bases between. In nucleotides, the CDR3 is TGTGCCTGGGGGAACAGGGCCCGCTCTGGAAACACCATATATTTT. Translating gives CAWGNRARSGNTIYF.

The CDR3 DNA is TGTGCCAGCAGCTTGATCAGCGAGAGGGAGACCCAGTACTTC. Translating gives CASSLISERETQYF. The chain joins TRBV5-6 to TRBJ2-5; no definite D call. Trimming took 1 base from V and 5 from J, leaving 12 bases between them. This CDR3 has 14 amino acids. Germline CDR1 SGHDT, CDR2 YYEEEE.

This clone was seen just once. This sequence joins TRBV11-1 and TRBJ2-1; 10 positions match TRBD1. Germline values: CDR1 SGHAT, CDR2 FQDESV (reference sequence). The CDR3 is 16 residues long. V trimming: 5 bases; J trimming: 4 bases; junction bases outside the gene matches: 8. CDR3 in amino acids: CASSKPGTGEYNEQFF. In DNA, the CDR3 is TGTGCCAGCAGCAAGCCCGGGACAGGGGAGTACAATGAGCAGTTCTTC.

The V gene is TRBV5-1, the J gene TRBJ2-1; 9 nucleotides match TRBD1. The CDR3 is 19 amino acids. CDR1 SGHRS and CDR2 YFSETQ come from the germline V gene. The ends lost 2 bases at V and 0 bases at J; junction bases unmatched: 12. The CDR3 here is CASSFPRDRETSSYNEQFF. As DNA, the CDR3 is TGCGCCAGCAGCTTCCCCCGGGACAGGGAAACCAGCTCCTACAATGAGCAGTTCTTC.

The gene calls are TRBV21-1 and TRBJ1-3. TRBV21-1 is a pseudogene locus. This CDR3 has 15 amino acids. The CDR3 DNA is TGTGCCAGCAAGTTACTGGTTCCACCTGGAAACACCATATATTTT. Encoded protein: CASKLLVPPGNTIYF.

The V and J genes are TRBV12-3 or TRBV12-4 and TRBJ1-1; 10 bases match TRBD1. The CDR3 sequence is 13 residues long. The ends lost 6 bases at V and 6 bases at J; junction bases unmatched: 4. The CDR3 DNA is TGTGCCAGCAGGACAGGGGGCCTCGCTGAAGCTTTCTTT. Encoded protein: CASRTGGLAEAFF.

The rearrangement links TRBV7-9 to TRBJ1-1; 9 bases fit TRBD1. J was trimmed by 6 bases and V by 4 bases; bases with no gene match: 6. The CDR3 extends over 14 amino acids. Germline values: CDR1 SEHNR, CDR2 FQNEAQ (reference sequence). The CDR3 DNA reads TGTGCCAGCAGCTGGGGACAGGGAAAGGCTGAAGCTTTCTTT. This translates into CASSWGQGKAEAFF.

The chain links TRBV5-1 to TRBJ1-2; 10 bases match TRBD1. The CDR3 contains 15 residues. V dropped 3 bases and J dropped 7; count of bases not matched to a gene: 9. Germline V CDR1 and CDR2: SGHRS, YFSETQ. The CDR3 nucleotides read TGCGCCAGCAGCTGGGGGACAGGGGACCGTCGTGGCTACACCTTC. Protein: CASSWGTGDRRGYTF.

A remark on this clone: This specimen includes other DNA sequences encoding the same CDR3. This chain uses TRBV10-2 with TRBJ2-7, with 9 bases identical to TRBD2. The CDR3 runs 15 residues. Looked up from germline, CDR1 is WSHSY and CDR2 is SAAADI. With V trimmed by 1 base and J by 6 bases, 7 bases remained unmatched. Here the CDR3 DNA reads TGCGCCAGCAGTGAGTTGGTGGCGGGGGGGGTCGAGCAGTACGTC. It specifies CASSELVAGGVEQYV.

This chain links TRBV18 with TRBJ2-1; D may be TRBD1 (6 bases). The CDR3 loop spans 13 amino acids. The V end was cut by 4 bases, the J end by 9 bases, with 13 bases between. Germline CDR1 and CDR2: KGHSH and LQKENI. CDR3 DNA sequence: TGTGCCAGCTCACTGACAGGAAGTTTTGAGCAGTTCTTC. It codes for CASSLTGSFEQFF.

The chain has TRBV5-1 and TRBJ2-5; D might be TRBD2 (6 bases). With 6 bases removed from V and 1 base from J, the gap between germline ends came to 16 bases. Germline-derived CDR1 and CDR2 are SGHRS and YFSETQ. This CDR3 comprises 15 residues. The chain's CDR3 is CASNIGGRGQETQYF. The CDR3 DNA follows: TGCGCCAGCAACATCGGGGGAAGGGGCCAAGAGACCCAGTACTTC.